This entry features one T cell receptor (beta chain) sequence. The sample originates from a study of neoadjuvant anti-PD-1 for oral cavity cancer. Indicated time point: after neoadjuvant nivolumab, at surgical resection. Blood libraries mostly used around 0.45 ug genomic DNA, six replicates each. TCRdb keeps only in-frame clones here, not all; method: immunoSEQ multiplex PCR. The sample lists 40,000 to 50,000 clones; 75% to 80% were seen once. Looked up from germline, CDR1 is GTSNPN and CDR2 is SVGIG (reference sequence). J gave up 2 bases and V 4 bases, and 4 bases lay outside the gene matches. This CDR3 has 14 amino acids.

This receptor was identified in a person between 35 and 79 years old with oral cavity squamous cell carcinoma. Specimen: PBMCs, collected after nivolumab (anti-PD-1) treatment. V gene TRBV30 combines with J gene TRBJ1-5, with 8 bases that match TRBD1. The CDR3 region has the DNA TGTGCCTGGAACAGGGGGGATGGCAATCAGCCCCAGCATTTT. Its translation is CAWNRGDGNQPQHF.